This T cell receptor (beta chain) was recovered during a study of CXCR3-negative and CXCR3-positive naive CD8 T cells. Across the whole study: A total of some 130 million TRB reads was generated, with about 1.5 +/- 0.3 million per library.

A remark on this clonotype: What it binds is not known.

The authors made the TRB cDNA libraries by 5' RACE using UMI labels. TCRdb reprocessed the 5' RACE reads and reports one entry per CDR3 protein, with no DNA. Its clone listing holds around 63,000 distinct CDR3 sequences. Germline CDR1 MDHEN, CDR2 SYDVKM. The CDR3 has 12 amino acids. Whole-study findings and limits: Comparison of naive subsets found surface CD5 to be comparable, and TCR strength was inferred on the basis of TRB CDR3 properties. More hydrophobic TRB CDR3s occurred in CXCR3-positive than in CXCR3-negative naive cells.

The sequenced sample was naive CXCR3+ CD8+ T cells from blood. Subset reported: CD45RO-CCR7+CD27+CD95- naive CD8+ T cells expressing CXCR3 (TNR3+). The source of this sequence is a human donor in good health. Some clones in this sample may be carry-over from other donors' samples. The rearrangement uses TRBV28 and TRBJ1-2. CDR3 loop: CAISEGLGGYTF.